The 5 T cell receptor beta chains below come from one sample, sequenced in a study of blood T cell repertoires in COVID-19. The table came from immunoSEQ multiplex PCR; TCRdb's copy has only in-frame clones and leaves some out. The sample lists almost 400,000 clones, 70% to 90% occurring once. Sequenced sample: PBMCs or T cells enriched from blood (not recorded which). The receptors were gathered from a woman aged 30 to 39 with acute COVID-19.

This chain uses TRBV9 with TRBJ2-5, with D perhaps matching TRBD2 (5 bases). There are 16 residues in the CDR3. Germline-derived CDR1 and CDR2 are SGDLS and YYNGEE. With 3 bases removed from V and 5 bases from J, the gap between germline ends came to 20 bases. This CDR3 is CASSAHSRELGETQYF. Here the CDR3 DNA reads TGTGCCAGCAGCGCTCATTCGAGGGAGTTGGGCGAGACCCAGTACTTC.

J is TRBJ2-3 and V is TRBV6-6, with 10 bases lining up with TRBD2. This CDR3 spans 15 amino acids. Germline-derived CDR1 and CDR2 are MNHNY and SVGAGI (reference sequence). V dropped 4 bases and J dropped 6; count of bases not matched to a gene: 7. CDR3 in DNA: TGTGCCAGCAGTTCTCCTAGCGGGGGTCCTGATACGCAGTATTTT. It is translated as CASSSPSGGPDTQYF.

The CDR3 coding sequence is TGTGCTAGTGGTTTGGGCACAGGGGGTCATGAAAAACTGTTTTTT. Residues: CASGLGTGGHEKLFF. The rearrangement uses TRBV12-5 and TRBJ1-4; the match to TRBD1 covers 8 bases. Looked up from germline, CDR1 is LGHNT and CDR2 is FRNRAP. V was clipped by 1 base and J by 6 bases; unmatched bases: 4. The CDR3 extends over 15 amino acids.

The rearrangement joins TRBV9 to TRBJ2-6; D perhaps matches TRBD1 (6 bases). The CDR3 runs 14 residues. Trimming removed 4 bases at V and 2 bases at J, with 7 bases between. Per germline, CDR1 SGDLS and CDR2 YYNGEE. This chain's CDR3 is CASSNRAGANVLTF. CDR3 in DNA: TGTGCCAGCAGCAACAGGGCTGGGGCCAACGTCCTGACTTTC.

The chain uses TRBV27 and TRBJ1-2; TRBD1 matches 9 bases. V shed 5 bases and J 1 base; nucleotides not matched to a gene: 5. Germline CDR1 and CDR2: MNHEY and SMNVEV (reference sequence). The CDR3 has 15 residues. CDR3: CASSRTGEGNYGYTF. DNA of the CDR3: TGTGCCAGCAGTCGGACAGGGGAGGGTAACTATGGCTACACCTTC.